This is a list of T cell receptor beta chains from one sample in a study of T cell changes during pregnancy in multiple sclerosis. The data were produced by immunoSEQ multiplex PCR, yet TCRdb's version contains in-frame clones alone and is incomplete. Of some 70,000 clones in the sample, just over 90% were seen once. The sequences come from peripheral blood, collected in the second trimester of pregnancy. The receptors come from a female donor in good health, enrolled as a control in a pregnancy study. Both conserved end residues are part of each CDR3. The D gene is left open where the match is weak. A row's size may be missing; if present it is once, few, many or a size class.

V gene	D gene	clone size	J gene	CDR3 DNA	CDR3 protein
TRBV18	-	-	TRBJ1-2	TGTGCCAGCTCACTTCCCGACAGATCCTATGGCTACACCTTC	CASSLPDRSYGYTF
TRBV7-2	-	-	TRBJ1-1	TGTGCCAGCAGCCCCGCCCTAGACAGACTGAACACTGAAGCTTTCTTT	CASSPALDRLNTEAFF
TRBV28	TRBD1	-	TRBJ1-5	TGTGCCAGCAGTTCCCCCGGGACAGGGAGCAATCAGCCCCAGCATTTT	CASSSPGTGSNQPQHF
TRBV28	-	-	TRBJ1-1	TGTGCCAGCAGTTTAGTTGGACAGCTCGACACTGAAGCTTTCTTT	CASSLVGQLDTEAFF
TRBV6-1	TRBD1	-	TRBJ1-5	TGTGCCAGCACCCGGGACAGGAATCAGCCCCAGCATTTT	CASTRDRNQPQHF
TRBV15	TRBD1	-	TRBJ2-1	TGTGCCACCAGCAGACCTCGAGGACAGGTTTACAATGAGCAGTTCTTC	CATSRPRGQVYNEQFF
TRBV9	-	-	TRBJ2-7	TGTGCCAGCAGCCCCAACCAGGGGCCCTACGAGCAGTACTTC	CASSPNQGPYEQYF
TRBV27	TRBD1	-	TRBJ1-1	TGTGCCAGCAGTTTATCGCGGAGGAGGGGGCCCCACACTGAAGCTTTCTTT	CASSLSRRRGPHTEAFF
TRBV11-1	TRBD1	-	TRBJ2-3	TGTGCCAGCAGCTCCCTCGACAGGGGCACAGATACGCAGTATTTT	CASSSLDRGTDTQYF
TRBV4-2	-	-	TRBJ2-7	TGTGCCAGCAGCCAAGATCCTCGTCCGGTCCCGGGACTCCCGTACGAGCAGTACTTC	CASSQDPRPVPGLPYEQYF
TRBV7-9	TRBD1	-	TRBJ1-2	TGTGCCAGCAGCCTCGCCGGGACAGCGAGCTATGGCTACACCTTC	CASSLAGTASYGYTF
TRBV7-3	-	-	TRBJ2-7	TGTGCCAGCAGCTTACCAGGGGTCTACGAGCAGTACTTC	CASSLPGVYEQYF
TRBV25-1	-	-	TRBJ2-5	TGTGCCAGCAGCCTAGGCTATGGAAAGACCCAGTACTTC	CASSLGYGKTQYF
TRBV7-2	-	-	TRBJ2-3	TGTGCCAGCAGCTTATCCCACACAGATACGCAGTATTTT	CASSLSHTDTQYF
TRBV7-2	-	-	TRBJ2-5	TGTGCCAGCAGCCAGGGAGGAGAGACCCAGTACTTC	CASSQGGETQYF
TRBV7-3	-	-	TRBJ2-5	TGTGCCAGCAGCTTAACGGGGCGCCTTGGGGAGACCCAGTACTTC	CASSLTGRLGETQYF
TRBV10-3	TRBD2	once	TRBJ2-3	TGTGCCATCAGTGCGGGACTAGCGGGGGGGCGGGGCACAGATACGCAGTATTTT	CAISAGLAGGRGTDTQYF
TRBV13	TRBD1	-	TRBJ1-3	TGTGCCAGCAGCTCCCAGGGGGCTGGTGGAAACACCATATATTTT	CASSSQGAGGNTIYF
TRBV5-1	TRBD1	-	TRBJ2-1	TGCGCCAGCAGCTTGGAAAGACGGGACAGGGACTACAATGAGCAGTTCTTC	CASSLERRDRDYNEQFF
TRBV6-4	-	-	TRBJ2-1	TGTGCCAGCAGTGACTTGGACAGTTCAAATGAGCAGTTCTTC	CASSDLDSSNEQFF
TRBV25-1	-	-	TRBJ2-5	TGTGCCAGCAGTGGCGGGGGACAGGTCTACGGGGAGCAGTACTTC	CASSGGGQVYGEQYF
TRBV11-1	TRBD1	-	TRBJ1-1	TGTGCCAGCAGCTCGAATAACAGGGGGCTGAGGAACACTGAAGCTTTCTTT	CASSSNNRGLRNTEAFF
TRBV5-4	TRBD1	once	TRBJ2-1	TGTGCCAGCAGCTTGGAGACAGGGGCTTCCTACAATGAGCAGTTCTTC	CASSLETGASYNEQFF
TRBV7-9	-	-	TRBJ1-6	TGTGCCAGCAGCTTACCCGGGGGGAGGGCACCCCTCCACTTT	CASSLPGGRAPLHF
TRBV7-8	TRBD1	-	TRBJ2-7	TGTGCCAGCAGCCTACGGCAGGGGGCCTCCTACGAGCAGTACTTC	CASSLRQGASYEQYF
TRBV4-3	TRBD1	-	TRBJ1-1	TGCGCCAGCAGCCATGGGACAGGGGGGACTGAAGCTTTCTTT	CASSHGTGGTEAFF
TRBV4-1	TRBD1	-	TRBJ1-6	TGCGCCAGCAGCCAAGTGGGACAGTATAATTCACCCCTCCACTTT	CASSQVGQYNSPLHF
TRBV18	-	-	TRBJ1-1	TGTGCCAGCTCCCCGACAGGAGCGAACACTGAAGCTTTCTTT	CASSPTGANTEAFF
TRBV7-2	TRBD2	-	TRBJ2-7	TGTGCCAGCAGCACATTAGCGGGGGCCCTGTACGAGCAGTACTTC	CASSTLAGALYEQYF